A selection of T cell receptor beta chains follows, all from one sample in a study of blood T cell repertoires in COVID-19. Measured with immunoSEQ multiplex PCR; TCRdb has only the in-frame clones, and not every one. This table has about 48,000 clones, more than 75% appearing once. Input material: peripheral blood. The receptors come from a woman in her fifties or sixties with acute or convalescent COVID-19. Both conserved end residues are part of each CDR3. The D gene is left open where the match is weak. Clone sizes are given selectively: once, few, many, or a class where the clone is expanded.

V	size	J	D	DNA	CDR3
TRBV25-1	NA	TRBJ2-4	TRBD2	TGTGCCAGCAGTGACCCCGGGGGGGGGCAAGCCAAAAACATTCAGTACTTC	CASSDPGGGQAKNIQYF
TRBV6-5	once	TRBJ1-1	NA	TGTGCCAGCAGGGACGGCGGGTTGGAGGCTGAAGCTTTCTTT	CASRDGGLEAEAFF
TRBV10-3	NA	TRBJ1-5	NA	TGTGCCGCCCACCAGGGCCAAAATCAGCCCCAGCATTTT	CAAHQGQNQPQHF
TRBV3-1/TRBV3-2	NA	TRBJ2-7	NA	TGTGCCAGCAGCCAAGACCCGGGCTACGAGCAGTACTTC	CASSQDPGYEQYF
TRBV27	NA	TRBJ2-2	NA	TGTGCCAGCAGTTTGTGGCGGACCGGGGAGCTGTTTTTT	CASSLWRTGELFF
TRBV6-5	NA	TRBJ1-2	NA	TGTGCCAGCAGTTGGACGGGAAACTATGGCTACACCTTC	CASSWTGNYGYTF
TRBV21-1	NA	TRBJ2-5	NA	TGTGCCATCCTCTACCTGACTAGCGGGGAGAGGGAGACCCAGTACTTC	CAILYLTSGERETQYF
TRBV2	NA	TRBJ2-7	NA	TGTGCCAGCAAGACGGAAGCTCCGGCGGACGAGCAGTACTTC	CASKTEAPADEQYF
TRBV13	NA	TRBJ2-1	NA	TGTGCCAGCAGCTTAGGGGGGCAGGGTGGAAATGAGCAGTTCTTC	CASSLGGQGGNEQFF
TRBV7-2	NA	TRBJ1-1	TRBD1	TGTGCCAGCAGCTTAGTGTTTCAGGGGGACACTGAAGCTTTCTTT	CASSLVFQGDTEAFF
TRBV2	once	TRBJ1-3	NA	TGTGCCAGCAGTGCACAGCCCTATGCTGGAAACACCATATATTTT	CASSAQPYAGNTIYF
TRBV11-3	NA	TRBJ2-1	TRBD2	TGTGCCAGCAGCTCCCTAGCGGTGGATGAGCAGTTCTTC	CASSSLAVDEQFF
TRBV27	NA	TRBJ2-1	TRBD2	TGTGCCAGCAGGCTCCGTGGGACTAGCGGGAGCTCCTACAATGAGCAGTTCTTC	CASRLRGTSGSSYNEQFF
TRBV5-8	NA	TRBJ2-2	TRBD2	TGTGCCAGCAGCACGGGACTACTGAACACCGGGGAGCTGTTTTTT	CASSTGLLNTGELFF
TRBV5-1	NA	TRBJ2-3	TRBD2	TGCGCCAGCAGCGCTGATTTAGCGGGGGGGGCCACAGATACGCAGTATTTT	CASSADLAGGATDTQYF
TRBV29-1	NA	TRBJ1-1	TRBD1	TGCAGCGTTAGTCATATGGGACAGCAGAACACTGAAGCTTTCTTT	CSVSHMGQQNTEAFF
TRBV5-1	NA	TRBJ2-1	TRBD2	TGCGCCAGCAGCTTGGGACTAGCGGAAAGTGGTGAGCAGTTCTTC	CASSLGLAESGEQFF
TRBV18	NA	TRBJ2-7	TRBD1	TGTGCCAGCTCATTAGGGACAGGGCTACCCTACGAGCAGTACTTC	CASSLGTGLPYEQYF
TRBV5-1	NA	TRBJ2-5	NA	TGCGCCAGCAGCTTGGTTATTAGCGGCCAAGAGACCCAGTACTTC	CASSLVISGQETQYF
TRBV7-8	NA	TRBJ2-7	TRBD2	TGTGCCAGCAGCTTACTGCCCGGGAGGGCGGTAGAGCAGTACTTC	CASSLLPGRAVEQYF
TRBV3-1/TRBV3-2	NA	TRBJ2-3	TRBD1	TGTGCCAGCAGCCCTGGGGGACAGGGAACAGATACGCAGTATTTT	CASSPGGQGTDTQYF
TRBV25-1	NA	TRBJ1-2	NA	TGTGCCAGCAGTGAATATGGTAGGGAGGCCTATGGCTACACCTTC	CASSEYGREAYGYTF
TRBV7-3	NA	TRBJ2-3	NA	TGTGCCAGCAGCTTATCCAGGGCTAGCACAGATACGCAGTATTTT	CASSLSRASTDTQYF
TRBV5-6	NA	TRBJ1-1	NA	TGTGCCAGCAGCTTGTACGGAGTAATAAACACTGAAGCTTTCTTT	CASSLYGVINTEAFF
TRBV5-1	NA	TRBJ2-1	NA	TGCGCCAGCAGCTTCGGAGACAGCTCCTACAATGAGCAGTTCTTC	CASSFGDSSYNEQFF
TRBV11-2	NA	TRBJ2-7	TRBD2	TGTGCCAGCAGACCCATAGGAGCGGGAGGTCCCTACGAGCAGTACTTC	CASRPIGAGGPYEQYF
TRBV11-2	NA	TRBJ2-7	NA	TGTGCCAGCAGCTTAGAACCCGACAGCGCAATCTACGAGCAGTACTTC	CASSLEPDSAIYEQYF
TRBV7-8	once	TRBJ1-1	NA	TGTGCCAGCGGCGGGGGAGGGTTGAACACTGAAGCTTTCTTT	CASGGGGLNTEAFF
TRBV3-1/TRBV3-2	few	TRBJ2-7	NA	TGTGCCAGCAGCCAAGAGGGGCGGCCCTACGAGCAGTACTTC	CASSQEGRPYEQYF
TRBV11-1	NA	TRBJ2-4	NA	TGTGCCAGCAGCAAGAACTTGGGACAATCGGACATTCAGTACTTC	CASSKNLGQSDIQYF
TRBV3-1/TRBV3-2	NA	TRBJ1-5	NA	TGTGCCAGCAGCCGAGCTAGCAATCAGCCCCAGCATTTT	CASSRASNQPQHF
TRBV7-2	NA	TRBJ1-1	NA	TGTGCCAGCAGCTTGGGCGCCACTGAAGCTTTCTTT	CASSLGATEAFF
TRBV18	NA	TRBJ2-7	TRBD1	TGTGCCAGCTCACCCCTTACTACCGGGACAGGCTACGAGCAGTACTTC	CASSPLTTGTGYEQYF
TRBV5-1	NA	TRBJ1-6	NA	TGCGCCAGCAGCTTGGACAGGGCCGGCTCACCCCTCCACTTT	CASSLDRAGSPLHF
TRBV7-2	NA	TRBJ2-1	NA	TGTGCCAGCAGCCCCGAGGGTTATGAGCAGTTCTTC	CASSPEGYEQFF
TRBV5-4	once	TRBJ2-5	NA	TGTGCCAGCAGCAAGACTGGGGCGCAGACCCAGTACTTC	CASSKTGAQTQYF
TRBV5-1	NA	TRBJ2-1	NA	TGCGCCAGCAGCTTGGCCGGTGCTGAGCAGTTCTTC	CASSLAGAEQFF
TRBV5-4	NA	TRBJ2-3	TRBD2	TGTGCCAGCAGCTCGGGACTAGCGGGAGATGGAGATACGCAGTATTTT	CASSSGLAGDGDTQYF